The clone carrying this T cell receptor beta chain has more than one count but fewer than ten. Its antigen is as yet unknown. The V gene lost 1 base and the J gene lost 5 bases, with 12 bases spanning the gap. The CDR3 consists of 15 residues. Germline V gene sequence: CDR1 SGHTA, CDR2 FQGNSA. The sample belongs to a study of blood T cells in healthy people across ages. Sample-barcoded 5' priming and a J-beta primer mix drove a second PCR of 7 to 11 cycles. Each cDNA molecule, via a template-switch adaptor with 12 random nucleotides, was tagged. TCRdb reprocessed the 5' RACE reads with MiXCR, giving one entry per CDR3 protein. Of hundreds of thousands of distinct CDR3 sequences detected, under 65% appear once; the ten largest clones hold over 30%. General study points: TCR beta diversity correlated strongly with naive T cell percentage.

Healthy individuals of Caucasian origin from Russia, aged roughly 6 to 95, served as donors. PBMCs, at least 6.5 million per sample, were isolated. This receptor was taken from a man in his fifties or sixties in good health. Input material: blood. The chain recombines TRBV7-2 with TRBJ2-4; D call uncertain. The chain's CDR3 is CASSLGVGQQNIQYF. The CDR3 nucleotides read TGTGCCAGCAGCTTAGGAGTCGGGCAACAAAACATTCAGTACTTC.